This TCR beta chain comes out of a study of blood T cell repertoires in COVID-19. The overall study: The study drew acute and convalescent COVID-19 samples from the United States, Italy and Spain. T cells, B-cell-depleted T cells, or PBMCs provided the cDNA or gDNA that served as material.

Original processing notes: Counts of nucleated cells, estimated from reference gene primer amplification, were obtained. Libraries were prepared by immunoSEQ multiplex PCR; TCRdb keeps only in-frame clonotypes and omits some of them. The V and J calls and clone size are taken from that table; D and trimming were inferred from the DNA. The profile shows some 80,000 clones, roughly 91% of them singletons. This CDR3 comprises 14 residues. Losses at the gene ends were 4 bases for V and 6 bases for J; bases not matched to a gene: 4. Germline CDR1 reads SGHNT; CDR2 reads YYREEE (reference sequence). This receptor was taken from a human donor in a cohort sampled during active COVID-19. Sequenced: peripheral blood. V gene TRBV5-4 combines with J gene TRBJ1-4; 9 nucleotides line up with TRBD1. The CDR3 DNA follows: TGTGCCAGCAGCCGGGGACAGGGCCATGAAAAACTGTTTTTT. Translation: CASSRGQGHEKLFF.